This passage covers 5 T cell receptor beta chains from one sample sequenced in a study of blood T cell repertoires in COVID-19. The repertoire was sequenced with immunoSEQ multiplex PCR; TCRdb's copy has only in-frame clones and lacks some. The sample contains roughly 280,000 clones, roughly 84% of which appear only once. The source material was peripheral blood. Receptors were obtained from a man aged 55 to 70 with acute or convalescent COVID-19.

The J gene is TRBJ1-5, the V gene TRBV2; 10 nucleotides match TRBD1. V lost 5 bases to trimming and J lost 6 bases; unmatched junction nucleotides: 7. This CDR3 contains 15 residues. Per the germline V gene, CDR1 is SNHLY and CDR2 is FYNNEI. Here the CDR3 DNA reads TGTGCCAGCAGTCGACAGGGGGCAAGGGGTCAGCCCCAGCATTTT. Amino acid sequence: CASSRQGARGQPQHF.

The chain carries TRBV19 and TRBJ2-3; a possible D gene is TRBD1 (6 bases). CDR1 is LNHDA, CDR2 SQIVND, per germline (reference sequence). Trimming took off 5 bases at V and 0 bases at J, with 15 bases between the two ends. The CDR3 covers 16 residues. CDR3 region: CASSLQTGASTDTQYF. CDR3 sequence (DNA): TGTGCCAGTAGTCTACAGACAGGTGCTAGCACAGATACGCAGTATTTT.

The gene calls are TRBV12-3 or TRBV12-4 and TRBJ2-1; D is unclear. The CDR3 covers 13 residues. Between the trimmed V and J ends, which lost 5 bases and 0 bases, there was a span of 5 bases. As DNA, the CDR3 is TGTGCCAGCAGTATAATCTCCTACAATGAGCAGTTCTTC. Its translation: CASSIISYNEQFF.

This clone has just one count. The chain couples TRBV5-1 to TRBJ1-6; D ambiguous. The CDR3 extends over 14 amino acids. CDR1 is SGHRS, CDR2 YFSETQ, per germline. Trimming shortened V by 1 base and J by 6 bases, and 8 bases separated the two germline ends. The CDR3 sequence is CASSLLTGNSPLHF. The CDR3 DNA follows: TGCGCCAGCAGCTTGCTGACGGGTAATTCACCCCTCCACTTT.

The rearrangement uses TRBV27 and TRBJ1-6, with 9 bases that match TRBD1. The CDR3 has 15 residues. J was trimmed by 10 bases and V by 6 bases; bases with no gene match: 10. Germline CDR1 and CDR2: MNHEY and SMNVEV (reference sequence). In DNA, the CDR3 is TGTGCCAGCAGCCGTGAGGGGACAGGGCGGTCACCCCTCCACTTT. It yields the protein CASSREGTGRSPLHF.